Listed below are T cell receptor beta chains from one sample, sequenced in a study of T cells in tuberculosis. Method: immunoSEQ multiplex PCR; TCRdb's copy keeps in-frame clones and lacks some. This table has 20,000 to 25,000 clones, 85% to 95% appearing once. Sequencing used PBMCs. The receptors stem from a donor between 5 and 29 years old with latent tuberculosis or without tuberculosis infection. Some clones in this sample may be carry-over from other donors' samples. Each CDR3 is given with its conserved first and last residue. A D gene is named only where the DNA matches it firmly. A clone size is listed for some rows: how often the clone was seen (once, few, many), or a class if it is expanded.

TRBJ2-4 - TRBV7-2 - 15 CASSSYIPGQNIQYF TGTGCCAGCAGCTCTTACATTCCCGGACAGAACATTCAGTACTTC
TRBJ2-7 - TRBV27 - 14 CASSRTVPGYEQYF TGTGCCAGCAGCCGGACAGTCCCGGGGTACGAGCAGTACTTC
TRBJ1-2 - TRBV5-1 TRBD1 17 CASSLVATAGGDYGYTF TGCGCCAGCAGCTTGGTAGCGACGGCAGGGGGAGACTATGGCTACACCTTC
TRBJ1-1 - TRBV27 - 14 CASSWTALNTEAFF TGTGCCAGCAGTTGGACAGCCCTGAACACTGAAGCTTTCTTT
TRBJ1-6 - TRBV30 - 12 CAWRGDNSPLHF TGTGCCTGGAGAGGGGATAATTCACCCCTCCACTTT
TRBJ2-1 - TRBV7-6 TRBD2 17 CASSLAPLAGGRHEQFF TGTGCCAGCAGCTTAGCCCCCCTAGCGGGGGGCCGCCATGAGCAGTTCTTC
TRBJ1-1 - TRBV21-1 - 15 CASSKAEGVNTEAFF TGTGCCAGCAGCAAAGCGGAAGGGGTGAACACTGAAGCTTTCTTT
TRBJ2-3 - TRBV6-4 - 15 CASSDTPGSTDTQYF TGTGCCAGCAGTGACACCCCCGGGAGCACAGATACGCAGTATTTT
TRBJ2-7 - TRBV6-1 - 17 CASSEAINRVGEGEQYF TGTGCCAGCAGTGAAGCGATAAACAGGGTGGGGGAAGGCGAGCAGTACTTC
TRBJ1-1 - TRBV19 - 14 CASSIGGGLAEAFF TGTGCCAGTAGTATAGGAGGGGGACTAGCTGAAGCTTTCTTT
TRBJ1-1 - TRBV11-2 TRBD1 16 CASKKPGQGIFTEAFF TGTGCCAGCAAGAAACCGGGACAGGGGATCTTCACTGAAGCTTTCTTT
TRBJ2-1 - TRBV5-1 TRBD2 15 CASSQRGSLYNEQFF TGCGCCAGCAGCCAGCGGGGGAGCCTCTACAATGAGCAGTTCTTC
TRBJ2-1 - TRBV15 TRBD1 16 CATSRGYRGRYDEQFF TGTGCCACCAGCAGGGGTTACAGGGGTAGGTACGATGAGCAGTTCTTC
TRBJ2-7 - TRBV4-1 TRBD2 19 CASRRVLAIRPRSSYEQYF TGCGCCAGCCGGAGAGTACTAGCGATAAGACCACGGAGCTCCTACGAGCAGTACTTC
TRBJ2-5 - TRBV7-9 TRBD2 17 CASGIQSSGLHQETQYF TGTGCCAGCGGCATACAGTCTAGCGGACTACACCAAGAGACCCAGTACTTC
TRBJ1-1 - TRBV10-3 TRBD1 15 CAISETTGVGTEAFF TGTGCCATCAGTGAGACTACAGGGGTCGGGACTGAAGCTTTCTTT
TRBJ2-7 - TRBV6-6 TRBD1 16 CASSYRQGVAAYEQYF TGTGCCAGCAGTTACCGACAGGGGGTCGCTGCCTACGAGCAGTACTTC
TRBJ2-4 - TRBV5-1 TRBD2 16 CASSFGGRAPKNIQYF TGCGCCAGCAGCTTTGGCGGGAGGGCCCCCAAAAACATTCAGTACTTC
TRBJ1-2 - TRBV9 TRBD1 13 CASSHDRGYGYTF TGTGCCAGCAGCCATGACAGGGGCTATGGCTACACCTTC
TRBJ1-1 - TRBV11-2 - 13 CASSLDEAAGAFF TGTGCCAGCAGCTTAGATGAGGCCGCAGGGGCTTTCTTT
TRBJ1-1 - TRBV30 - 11 CAWSWGAEAFF TGTGCCTGGAGTTGGGGAGCTGAAGCTTTCTTT
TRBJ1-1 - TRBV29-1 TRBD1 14 CSVPRGQVGTEAFF TGCAGCGTCCCCCGGGGACAGGTCGGCACTGAAGCTTTCTTT
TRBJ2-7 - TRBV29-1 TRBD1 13 CSARDRERYEQYF TGCAGCGCTCGGGACAGGGAGAGGTACGAGCAGTACTTC
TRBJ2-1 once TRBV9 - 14 CASSVRGRYNEQFF TGTGCCAGCAGCGTACGGGGAAGATACAATGAGCAGTTCTTC
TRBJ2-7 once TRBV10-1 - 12 CASSRQAYEQYF TGCGCCAGCAGTCGACAGGCCTACGAGCAGTACTTC
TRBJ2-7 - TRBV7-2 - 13 CASSLASFYEQYF TGTGCCAGCAGCTTAGCGTCATTCTACGAGCAGTACTTC
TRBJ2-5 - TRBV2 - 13 CASSAQGGETQYF TGTGCCAGCAGTGCTCAGGGAGGCGAGACCCAGTACTTC
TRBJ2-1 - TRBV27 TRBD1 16 CASSKTRTGIGYEQFF TGTGCCAGCAGCAAAACCCGGACAGGGATCGGTTATGAGCAGTTCTTC
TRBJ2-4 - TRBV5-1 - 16 CASSRDSLGAKNIQYF TGCGCCAGCAGCCGGGACTCCCTCGGGGCCAAAAACATTCAGTACTTC
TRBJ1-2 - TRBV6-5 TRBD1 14 CASSLTGSHYGYTF TGTGCCAGCAGTCTGACAGGGTCCCACTATGGCTACACCTTC
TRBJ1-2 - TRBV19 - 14 CASSTGKTNYGYTF TGTGCCAGTAGCACCGGGAAAACCAACTATGGCTACACCTTC
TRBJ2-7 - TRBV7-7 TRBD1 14 CASSWGQGSYEQYF TGTGCTAGCAGCTGGGGACAGGGCTCCTACGAGCAGTACTTC
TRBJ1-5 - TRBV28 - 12 CATLIGNQPQHF TGTGCCACTTTAATAGGCAATCAGCCCCAGCATTTT
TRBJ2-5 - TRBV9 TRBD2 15 CASSPDGLAEETQYF TGTGCCAGCAGCCCAGACGGACTAGCTGAAGAGACCCAGTACTTC
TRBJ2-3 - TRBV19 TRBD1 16 CASSTRTGMGTDTQYF TGTGCCAGTAGTACGCGGACAGGGATGGGCACAGATACGCAGTATTTT
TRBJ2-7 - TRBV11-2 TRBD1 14 CASSARDSSYEQYF TGTGCCAGCAGCGCCAGGGACAGCTCCTACGAGCAGTACTTC